The clone carrying this T cell receptor beta chain is a singleton in its sample. This entry comes from a study of neurological immune-mediated disorders. The V segment lost 0 bases and the J segment 3 bases; nucleotides outside the gene matches: 2. This CDR3 has 15 amino acids. The germline gives CDR1 SGHVS, CDR2 FQNEAQ. The team produced cDNA through 5'RACE using 10-nucleotide random UMIs. TCRdb re-derived calls from the 5' RACE reads in MiXCR, one entry per CDR3 protein. The sample shows under 35,000 distinct CDR3 sequences, under 25% of them seen only once. Libraries from sorted cells used approximately 940,000 T cells (CD4+ or CD8+).

Sequencing was carried out using CD4+ T cells from blood. This receptor was obtained from a man between 45 and 60 years old with HTLV-1-associated myelopathy (HAM/TSP). V is TRBV7-8 and J is TRBJ2-1; 7 bases map to TRBD2. The CDR3 region has the DNA TGTGCCAGCAGCTTAGCGGGGGGGAACTACAATGAGCAGTTCTTC. As protein: CASSLAGGNYNEQFF.